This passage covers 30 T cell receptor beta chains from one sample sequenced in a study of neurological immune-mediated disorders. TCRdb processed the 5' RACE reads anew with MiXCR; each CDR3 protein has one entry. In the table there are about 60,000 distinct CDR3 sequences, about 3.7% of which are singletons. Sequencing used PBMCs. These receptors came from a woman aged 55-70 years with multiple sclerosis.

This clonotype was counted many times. This CDR3 reads CASSPRQGTYEQYF. The CDR3 region has the DNA TGTGCCAGCAGTCCCCGACAGGGGACCTACGAGCAGTACTTC. The chain is built from TRBV12-3 or TRBV12-4 and TRBJ2-7, with TRBD1 identical over 8 bases. The V segment lost 5 bases and the J segment 2 bases; nucleotides outside the gene matches: 5. The CDR3 contains 14 residues.

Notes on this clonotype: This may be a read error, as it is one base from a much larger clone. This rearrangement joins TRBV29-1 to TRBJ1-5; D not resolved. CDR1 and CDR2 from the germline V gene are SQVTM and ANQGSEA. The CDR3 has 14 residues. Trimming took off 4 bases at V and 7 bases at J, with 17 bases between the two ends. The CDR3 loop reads CSVVPGKGNQPQHF. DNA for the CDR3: TGCAGCGTTGTTCCCGGAAAGGGAAACCAGCCCCAGCATTTT.

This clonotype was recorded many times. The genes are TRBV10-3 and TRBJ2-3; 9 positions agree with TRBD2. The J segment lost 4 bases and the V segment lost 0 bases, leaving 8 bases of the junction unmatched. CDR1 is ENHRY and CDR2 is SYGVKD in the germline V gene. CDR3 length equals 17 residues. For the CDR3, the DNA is TGTGCCATCAGTGAGTCCGGCGGGAGGGCCCGGGCAGATACGCAGTATTTT. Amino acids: CAISESGGRARADTQYF.

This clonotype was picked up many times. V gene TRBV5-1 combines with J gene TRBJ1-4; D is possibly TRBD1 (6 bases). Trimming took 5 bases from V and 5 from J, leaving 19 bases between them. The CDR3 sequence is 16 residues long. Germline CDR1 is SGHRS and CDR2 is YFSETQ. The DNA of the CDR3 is TGCGCCAGCAGAATGGACAGCAACCCCTTGAATGAAAAACTGTTTTTT. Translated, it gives CASRMDSNPLNEKLFF.

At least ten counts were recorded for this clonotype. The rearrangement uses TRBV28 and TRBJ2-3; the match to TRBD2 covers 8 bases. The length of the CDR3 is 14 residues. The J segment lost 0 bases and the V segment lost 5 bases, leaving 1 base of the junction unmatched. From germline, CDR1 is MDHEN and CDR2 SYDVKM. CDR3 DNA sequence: TGTGCCAGCAGTGAGCGGGGGAGCACAGATACGCAGTATTTT. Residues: CASSERGSTDTQYF.

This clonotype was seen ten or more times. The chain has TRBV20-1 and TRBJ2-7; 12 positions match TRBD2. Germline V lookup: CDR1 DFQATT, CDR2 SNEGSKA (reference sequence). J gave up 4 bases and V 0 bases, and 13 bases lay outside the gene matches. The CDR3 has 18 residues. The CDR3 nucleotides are TGCAGTGCTAGAGATAAAAATACTAGCGGGAGGATTATGTACGAGCAGTACTTC. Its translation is CSARDKNTSGRIMYEQYF.

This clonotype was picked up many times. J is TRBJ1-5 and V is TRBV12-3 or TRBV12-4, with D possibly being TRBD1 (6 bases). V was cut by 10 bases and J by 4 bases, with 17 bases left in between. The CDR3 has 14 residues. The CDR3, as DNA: TGTGCCACTGGGCAAGGAGGGGGGAATCAGCCCCAGCATTTT. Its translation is CATGQGGGNQPQHF.

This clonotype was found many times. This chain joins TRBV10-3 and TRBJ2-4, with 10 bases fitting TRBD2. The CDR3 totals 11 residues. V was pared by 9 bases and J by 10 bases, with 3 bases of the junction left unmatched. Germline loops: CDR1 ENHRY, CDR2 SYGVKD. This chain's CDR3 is CAISGGVIQYF. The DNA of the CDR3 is TGTGCCATAAGCGGGGGGGTAATTCAGTACTTC.

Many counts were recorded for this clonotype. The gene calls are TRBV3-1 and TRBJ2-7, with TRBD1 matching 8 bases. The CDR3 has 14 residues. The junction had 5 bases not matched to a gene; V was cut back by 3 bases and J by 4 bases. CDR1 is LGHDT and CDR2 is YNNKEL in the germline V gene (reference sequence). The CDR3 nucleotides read TGTGCCAGCAGCCATGGACAGGGCCTATACGAGCAGTACTTC. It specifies CASSHGQGLYEQYF.

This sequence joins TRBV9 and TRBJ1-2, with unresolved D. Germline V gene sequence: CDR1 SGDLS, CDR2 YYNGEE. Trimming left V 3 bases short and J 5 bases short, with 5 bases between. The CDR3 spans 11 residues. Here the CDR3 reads CASSASYGYTF. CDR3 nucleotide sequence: TGTGCCAGCAGCGCATCATATGGCTACACCTTC.

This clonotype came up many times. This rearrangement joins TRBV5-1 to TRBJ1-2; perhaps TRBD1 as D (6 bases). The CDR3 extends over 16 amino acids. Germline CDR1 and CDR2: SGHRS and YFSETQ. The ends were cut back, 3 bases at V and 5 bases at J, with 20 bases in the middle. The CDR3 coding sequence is TGCGCCAGCAGCTCGCTACAGGGTACAATGACTTATGGCTACACCTTC. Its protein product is CASSSLQGTMTYGYTF.

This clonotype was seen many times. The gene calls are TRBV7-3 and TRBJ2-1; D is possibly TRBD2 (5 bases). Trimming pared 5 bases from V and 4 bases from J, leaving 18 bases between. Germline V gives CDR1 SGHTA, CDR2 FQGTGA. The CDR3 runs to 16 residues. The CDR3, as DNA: TGTGCCAGCAGCCCCACTGGCGGGCGGACGTACAATGAGCAGTTCTTC. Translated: CASSPTGGRTYNEQFF.

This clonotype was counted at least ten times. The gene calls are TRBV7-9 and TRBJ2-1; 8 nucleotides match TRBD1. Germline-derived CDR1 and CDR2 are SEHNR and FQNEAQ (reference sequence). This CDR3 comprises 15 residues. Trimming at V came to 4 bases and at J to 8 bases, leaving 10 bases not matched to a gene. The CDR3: CASSSSDRVTDEQFF. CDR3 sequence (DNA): TGTGCCAGCAGCTCCTCGGACAGGGTCACGGATGAGCAGTTCTTC.

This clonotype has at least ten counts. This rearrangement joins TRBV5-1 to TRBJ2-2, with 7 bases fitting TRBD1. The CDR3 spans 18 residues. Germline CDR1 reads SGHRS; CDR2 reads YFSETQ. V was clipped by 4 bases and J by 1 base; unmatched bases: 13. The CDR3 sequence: CASSLLVHNRGNTGELFF. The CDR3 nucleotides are TGCGCCAGCAGCCTGCTAGTTCACAACAGGGGGAACACCGGGGAGCTGTTTTTT.

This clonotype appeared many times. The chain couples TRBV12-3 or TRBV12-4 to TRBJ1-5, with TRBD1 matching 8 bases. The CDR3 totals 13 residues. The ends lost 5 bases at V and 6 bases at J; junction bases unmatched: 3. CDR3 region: CASSPDRGQPQHF. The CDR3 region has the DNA TGTGCCAGCAGTCCCGACAGGGGTCAGCCCCAGCATTTT.

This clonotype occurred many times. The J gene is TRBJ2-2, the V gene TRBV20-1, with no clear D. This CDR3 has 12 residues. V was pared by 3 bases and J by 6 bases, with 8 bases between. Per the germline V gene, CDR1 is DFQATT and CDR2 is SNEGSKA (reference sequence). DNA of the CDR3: TGCAGTGCTAGCTACCCCGCCGGGGAGCTGTTTTTT. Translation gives CSASYPAGELFF.

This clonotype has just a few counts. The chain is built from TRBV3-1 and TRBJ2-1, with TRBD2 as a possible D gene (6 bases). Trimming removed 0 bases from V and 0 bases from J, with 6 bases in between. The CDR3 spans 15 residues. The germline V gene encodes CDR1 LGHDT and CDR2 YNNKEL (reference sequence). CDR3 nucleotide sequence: TGTGCCAGCAGCCAAGACGGGAGCTCCTACAATGAGCAGTTCTTC. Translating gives CASSQDGSSYNEQFF.

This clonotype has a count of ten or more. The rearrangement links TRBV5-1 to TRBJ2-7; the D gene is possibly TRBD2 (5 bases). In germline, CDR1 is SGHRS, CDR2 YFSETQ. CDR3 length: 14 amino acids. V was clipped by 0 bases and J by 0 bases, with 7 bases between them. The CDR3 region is CASSLAADSYEQYF. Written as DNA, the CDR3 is TGCGCCAGCAGCTTGGCAGCGGACTCCTACGAGCAGTACTTC.

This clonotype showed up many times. The CDR3 is CASRRDGGGYTF. In nucleotides, the CDR3 is TGTGCCAGCAGAAGGGACGGCGGTGGCTACACCTTC. This sequence joins TRBV6-1 and TRBJ1-2; possibly TRBD1 for D (5 bases). Germline V CDR1 and CDR2: MNHNS, SASEGT. The V and J ends lost 6 bases and 7 bases respectively, with 12 bases between them. The CDR3 loop spans 12 amino acids.

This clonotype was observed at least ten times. CDR3 in DNA: TGTGCCAGCAGCCAAGTGTTCGGAACCGGGGAGCTGTTTTTT. Translating gives CASSQVFGTGELFF. This rearrangement joins TRBV3-1 to TRBJ2-2; no reliable D call. V gave up 1 base and J gave up 5 bases, with 8 bases separating them. CDR3 length: 14 amino acids. Germline V gene data show CDR1 as LGHDT and CDR2 as YNNKEL (reference sequence).

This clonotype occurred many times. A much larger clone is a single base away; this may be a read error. In nucleotides, the CDR3 is TGTGACAGCAGCGGTAATTTCTATGGCTACACCTTC. This gives the protein CDSSGNFYGYTF. The chain joins TRBV5-6 to TRBJ1-2; no clear D. The germline V gene encodes CDR1 SGHDT and CDR2 YYEEEE. The CDR3 covers 12 residues.

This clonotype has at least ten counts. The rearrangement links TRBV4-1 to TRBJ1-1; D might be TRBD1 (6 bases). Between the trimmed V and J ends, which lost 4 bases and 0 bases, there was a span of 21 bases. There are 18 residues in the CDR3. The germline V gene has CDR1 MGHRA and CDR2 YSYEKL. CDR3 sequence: CASSPLSRRTAMNTEAFF. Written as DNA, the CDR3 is TGCGCCAGCAGCCCCTTATCTCGACGGACAGCCATGAACACTGAAGCTTTCTTT.

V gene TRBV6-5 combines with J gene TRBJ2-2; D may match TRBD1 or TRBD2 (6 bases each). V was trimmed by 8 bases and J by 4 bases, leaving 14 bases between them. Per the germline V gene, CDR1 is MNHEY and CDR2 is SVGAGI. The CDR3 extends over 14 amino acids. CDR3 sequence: CASGDGGITGELFF. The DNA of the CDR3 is TGTGCCAGCGGCGACGGGGGCATCACCGGGGAGCTGTTTTTT.

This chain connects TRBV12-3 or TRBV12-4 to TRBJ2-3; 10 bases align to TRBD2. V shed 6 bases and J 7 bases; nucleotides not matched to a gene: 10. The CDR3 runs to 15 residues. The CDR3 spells CASRGKRGGGHTQYF. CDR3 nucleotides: TGTGCCAGCAGAGGGAAGCGGGGGGGCGGTCATACGCAGTATTTT.

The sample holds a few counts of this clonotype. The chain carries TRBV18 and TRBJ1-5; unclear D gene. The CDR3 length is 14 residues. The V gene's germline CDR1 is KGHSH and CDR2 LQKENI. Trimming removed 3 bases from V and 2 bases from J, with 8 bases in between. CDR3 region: CASSPIGGNQPQHF. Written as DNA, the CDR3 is TGTGCCAGCTCACCCATCGGAGGCAATCAGCCCCAGCATTTT.

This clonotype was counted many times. The CDR3 DNA reads TGTGCCAGCAGCTTAGTGGTCGGGTGGCACTATGGCTACACCTTC. Translating gives CASSLVVGWHYGYTF. The chain combines TRBV11-2 with TRBJ1-2; D call uncertain. CDR1 is SGHAT and CDR2 is FQNNGV in the germline V gene. The CDR3 is 15 amino acids. Between the trimmed V and J ends, which lost 1 base and 3 bases, there was a span of 12 bases.

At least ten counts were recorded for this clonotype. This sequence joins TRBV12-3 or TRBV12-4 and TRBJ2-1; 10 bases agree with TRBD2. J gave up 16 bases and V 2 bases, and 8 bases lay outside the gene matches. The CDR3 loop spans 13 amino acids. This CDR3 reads CASSLTLAGEQFF. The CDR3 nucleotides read TGTGCCAGCAGTTTAACCCTAGCGGGGGAACAATTCTTC.

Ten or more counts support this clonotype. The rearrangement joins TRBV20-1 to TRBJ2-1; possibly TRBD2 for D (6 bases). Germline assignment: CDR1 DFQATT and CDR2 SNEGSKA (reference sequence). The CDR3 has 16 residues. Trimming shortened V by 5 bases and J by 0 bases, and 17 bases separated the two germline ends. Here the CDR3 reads CSAPRLDGSSYNEQFF. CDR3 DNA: TGCAGTGCTCCCCGACTAGACGGAAGCTCCTACAATGAGCAGTTCTTC.

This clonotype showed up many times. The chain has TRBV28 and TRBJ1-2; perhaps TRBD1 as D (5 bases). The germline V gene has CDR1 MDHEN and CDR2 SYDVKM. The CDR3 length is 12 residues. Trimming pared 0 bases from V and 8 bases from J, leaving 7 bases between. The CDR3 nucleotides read TGTGCCAGCAGTTTATGGGGGGACGGCTACACCTTC. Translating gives CASSLWGDGYTF.

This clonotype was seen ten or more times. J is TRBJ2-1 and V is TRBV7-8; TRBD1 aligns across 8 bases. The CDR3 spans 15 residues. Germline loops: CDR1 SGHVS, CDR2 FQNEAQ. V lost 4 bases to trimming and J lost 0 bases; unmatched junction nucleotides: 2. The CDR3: CASSSDRASYNEQFF. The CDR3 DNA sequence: TGTGCCAGCAGCTCGGACAGGGCCTCCTACAATGAGCAGTTCTTC.